The 2 T cell receptor beta chains presented below share a single source sample, sequenced in a study of cytomegalovirus exposure and HLA in healthy donors. Amplification used 60 Vbeta primers and 13 Jbeta primers. Profiling relied on immunoSEQ multiplex PCR, and the TCRdb table lists in-frame clones only, not all of them. The sample contains 100,000 to 130,000 clones, roughly 76% of which appear only once. The sample taken for sequencing was PBMCs. These receptors were collected from a man younger than 35 in good health and CMV-seronegative.

V usage is TRBV7-3 and J usage is TRBJ2-3, with 9 bases lining up with TRBD2. V gave up 1 base and J gave up 5 bases; unmatched junction bases: 4. This CDR3 is 15 amino acids long. Germline V gene data show CDR1 as SGHTA and CDR2 as FQGTGA. CDR3 sequence: CASSLSGGAVDTQYF. The CDR3 region has the DNA TGTGCCAGCAGCTTAAGCGGGGGGGCAGTAGATACGCAGTATTTT.

This chain links TRBV7-9 with TRBJ2-2, with TRBD1 as a possible D gene (5 bases). Trimming took off 5 bases at V and 1 base at J, with 5 bases between the two ends. Germline V gene data show CDR1 as SEHNR and CDR2 as FQNEAQ (reference sequence). This CDR3 has 13 residues. The CDR3 loop is CASSGQNTGELFF. The CDR3 region has the DNA TGTGCCAGCAGCGGACAGAACACCGGGGAGCTGTTTTTT.